Shown below are 19 T cell receptor beta chains from a single sample sequenced in a study of regulatory T cells in long-lasting Graves disease. Libraries of TCR beta came from iRepertoire HTBI primers plus Arm-PCR of CDR3 regions. One entry per CDR3 protein results from TCRdb running MiXCR on the multiplex PCR reads. This table has some 420,000 distinct CDR3 sequences, 22% appearing once. Documented time point: persistent/refractory GD, antithyroid drugs over 5 years with positive TRAb. With RNA extracted from PBMCs as input, the TCR library was made. Sequencing was performed on peripheral blood mononuclear cells (PBMCs), taken when the disease was refractory, from a patient treated with antithyroid drugs. The receptors were gathered from a female donor with Graves disease.

The chain uses TRBV19 and TRBJ2-2; 9 nucleotides match TRBD1. This CDR3 is 16 amino acids long. Germline V CDR1 and CDR2: LNHDA, SQIVND (reference sequence). J was trimmed by 3 bases and V by 6 bases; bases with no gene match: 8. CDR3 coding DNA: TGTGCCAGTAGGGACAGGGGTTCTTGGGACACCGGGGAGCTGTTTTTT. It translates to CASRDRGSWDTGELFF.

The chain carries TRBV20-1 and TRBJ2-5; 10 nucleotides match TRBD2. The CDR3 has 16 amino acids. The germline gives CDR1 DFQATT, CDR2 SNEGSKA (reference sequence). The junction had 10 bases not matched to a gene; V was cut back by 1 base and J by 5 bases. Here the CDR3 reads CSARGVAGGSFETQYF. The CDR3 DNA reads TGCAGTGCTAGAGGGGTAGCGGGGGGTTCGTTTGAGACCCAGTACTTC.

This chain uses TRBV30 with TRBJ2-7, with D hard to call. The germline gives CDR1 GTSNPN, CDR2 SVGIG (reference sequence). V was clipped by 0 bases and J by 3 bases, with 9 bases between them. The CDR3 spans 13 residues. The CDR3 spells CAWSVGPNYEQYF. CDR3 DNA: TGTGCCTGGAGTGTAGGGCCAAACTACGAGCAGTACTTC.

Points on this clonotype: A much larger clonotype is one base distant, so this may be a read error. Because it lacks the conserved phenylalanine or tryptophan at the end, this CDR3 is likely a read error. The chain uses TRBV28 and TRBJ2-7; D may be TRBD1 (5 bases). The germline V and J ends were trimmed by 7 bases and 9 bases, with 13 bases remaining between them. Germline-derived CDR1 and CDR2 are MDHEN and SYDVKM. This CDR3 is 11 amino acids long. The CDR3 DNA reads as TGTGCCAGCACCACAATAGGGGTGCAGTACTCC. Its protein is CASTTIGVQYS.

The chain joins TRBV19 to TRBJ2-6; D is ambiguous. The CDR3 is 16 residues long. V was pared by 1 base and J by 0 bases, with 7 bases between. Germline lookup yields CDR1 LNHDA and CDR2 SQIVND (reference sequence). The CDR3 sequence is CASSIGRFSGANVLTF. The CDR3 nucleotides read TGTGCCAGTAGTATAGGCAGATTCTCTGGGGCCAACGTCCTGACTTTC.

The V and J genes are TRBV3-1 and TRBJ2-7; 7 bases are shared with TRBD1. The CDR3 spans 14 residues. The trim removed 4 bases at V and 5 bases at J, leaving 8 bases unmatched. Germline lookup yields CDR1 LGHDT and CDR2 YNNKEL (reference sequence). The CDR3 DNA reads TGTGCCAGCAGCCCTCGGAACAGGGGCAACGAGCAGTACTTC. It yields the protein CASSPRNRGNEQYF.

This clonotype occurred a few times. This chain connects TRBV12-3 or TRBV12-4 to TRBJ1-6, with TRBD1 as a possible D gene (5 bases). The CDR3 totals 13 residues. Trimming left V 1 base short and J 14 bases short, with 12 bases between. CDR3 sequence reads: CASSLERRGTLHF. DNA of the CDR3: TGTGCCAGCAGTTTAGAGCGGAGGGGAACCCTCCACTTT.

This clonotype has only a few counts. The rearrangement uses TRBV30 and TRBJ1-2, with a tentative D call TRBD1 (6 bases). The V end lost 0 bases, the J end lost 8 bases, and 13 bases lay between the germline ends. CDR3 length: 13 amino acids. Germline assignment: CDR1 GTSNPN and CDR2 SVGIG (reference sequence). The CDR3 sequence is CAWSVLKGGGYTF. As DNA, the CDR3 is TGTGCCTGGAGTGTACTCAAGGGGGGGGGCTACACCTTC. The full variable domain, its missing parts supplied by reference TRBV30 and TRBJ1-2, is SQTIHQWPATLVQPVGSPLSLECTVEGTSNPNLYWYRQAAGRGLQLLFYSVGIGQISSEVPQNLSASRPQDRQFILSSKKLLLSDSGFYLCAWSVLKGGGYTFGSGTRLTVV.

The rearrangement joins TRBV19 to TRBJ1-6; 10 bases align to TRBD1. The CDR3 is 17 amino acids. Germline lookup yields CDR1 LNHDA and CDR2 SQIVND (reference sequence). V shed 3 bases and J 8 bases; nucleotides not matched to a gene: 10. CDR3 sequence reads: CASSIQPGQGFDSPLHF. The DNA for the CDR3 is TGTGCCAGTAGTATCCAACCGGGACAGGGGTTTGATTCACCCCTCCACTTT.

This chain connects TRBV14 to TRBJ2-5; TRBD2 matches at 11 bases. V was pared by 1 base and J by 5 bases, with 6 bases of the junction left unmatched. CDR1 is SGHDN and CDR2 is FVKESK in the germline V gene. This CDR3 has 16 residues. For the CDR3, the DNA is TGTGCCAGCAGCCAAGTAACTAGCGGGAGCCGGGAGACCCAGTACTTC. Its protein is CASSQVTSGSRETQYF.

In this sample, this clonotype turned up many times. The V gene is TRBV2, the J gene TRBJ1-1; weak D call: TRBD1 (5 bases). CDR3 size: 14 residues. Germline assignment: CDR1 SNHLY and CDR2 FYNNEI. V gave up 10 bases and J gave up 5 bases, with 20 bases separating them. CDR3 bases: TGTGCCAATCTAGAGGGGCAGTTTAGAACTGAAGCTTTCTTT. Translation: CANLEGQFRTEAFF.

V is TRBV11-2 and J is TRBJ2-2; D possibly corresponds to TRBD2 (5 bases). Trimming stripped 3 bases from V and 4 bases from J, with 9 bases between. CDR1 and CDR2 from the germline V gene are SGHAT and FQNNGV. This CDR3 spans 14 amino acids. CDR3 DNA sequence: TGTGCCAGCAGCTTCGAAAGCGGCACCGGGGAGCTGTTTTTT. Translation: CASSFESGTGELFF.

This clonotype was picked up many times. This chain connects TRBV7-2 to TRBJ2-5, with D perhaps matching TRBD2 (6 bases). The CDR3 extends over 13 amino acids. CDR1 and CDR2 from the germline V gene are SGHTA and FQGNSA. V was shortened by 5 bases and J by 5 bases, with 12 bases between the two germline ends. The CDR3 region has the DNA TGTGCCAGCAGCCAACCAAGCGGGGAGACCCAGTACTTC. This codes for CASSQPSGETQYF.

There are many counts of this clonotype. The chain links TRBV7-2 to TRBJ1-2; perhaps TRBD1 as D (5 bases). CDR3 size: 14 residues. V lost 2 bases, J lost 4 bases, and 11 bases lay in between. The germline V gene has CDR1 SGHTA and CDR2 FQGNSA. The CDR3 DNA reads as TGTGCCAGCAGCTTAAGCAGGGAAGGCTATGGCTACACCTTC. Protein: CASSLSREGYGYTF.

The sample holds many counts of this clonotype. This chain connects TRBV12-3 or TRBV12-4 to TRBJ2-5; 9 bases are a match to TRBD1. The CDR3 totals 15 residues. Trimming at V came to 7 bases and at J to 4 bases, leaving 10 bases not matched to a gene. The CDR3 sequence is CASTKDRGVGETQYF. CDR3 DNA: TGTGCCAGCACGAAGGACAGGGGTGTGGGAGAGACCCAGTACTTC.

This clonotype occurred many times. The rearrangement uses TRBV28 and TRBJ2-7; 11 bases map to TRBD2. The CDR3 has 16 residues. The germline gives CDR1 MDHEN, CDR2 SYDVKM. With 6 bases clipped from V and 2 bases from J, the junction kept 9 bases outside the gene matches. The CDR3 DNA sequence: TGTGCCAGCAGCCCACCGACTAGCGGGATAACCTACGAGCAGTACTTC. Translated: CASSPPTSGITYEQYF.

This clonotype was counted at least ten times. The chain links TRBV6-5 to TRBJ2-5; TRBD1 agrees at 10 bases. Germline assignment: CDR1 MNHEY and CDR2 SVGAGI. J was trimmed by 1 base and V by 0 bases; bases with no gene match: 8. The CDR3 consists of 18 residues. DNA of the CDR3: TGTGCCAGCAGTTACTCGGGGACAGGGGAGGCCACCCAAGAGACCCAGTACTTC. This codes for CASSYSGTGEATQETQYF.

This clonotype was detected ten times or more. This sequence joins TRBV10-3 and TRBJ1-2, with 9 bases lining up with TRBD1. V was clipped by 4 bases and J by 7 bases; unmatched bases: 7. The CDR3 spans 14 residues. CDR1 ENHRY and CDR2 SYGVKD come from the germline V gene. CDR3 region: CAISGGTGIGGYTF. The CDR3 nucleotides are TGTGCCATCAGTGGCGGGACAGGGATCGGTGGCTACACCTTC.

The chain joins TRBV19 to TRBJ2-3, with D perhaps TRBD2 (6 bases). Germline loops: CDR1 LNHDA, CDR2 SQIVND (reference sequence). CDR3 length: 13 amino acids. V was trimmed by 4 bases and J by 2 bases, leaving 7 bases between them. The CDR3 coding sequence is TGTGCCAGTAGTACGGGGGACACAGATACGCAGTATTTT. It is translated as CASSTGDTDTQYF.